Each of the 6 T cell receptor beta chains below was sequenced from the same sample in a study of blood T cell repertoires in COVID-19. Using immunoSEQ multiplex PCR, the repertoire was profiled, and TCRdb retains in-frame clones only, with some absent. This sample carries fewer than 650,000 clones, around 90% of them seen once, and the ten largest clones take 7.5% to 9%. Material: peripheral blood. These receptor sequences come from a woman aged 50 to 60 with COVID-19, enrolled during active disease.

The rearrangement uses TRBV5-1 and TRBJ2-1; 7 nucleotides line up with TRBD2. The CDR3 covers 15 residues. Looked up from germline, CDR1 is SGHRS and CDR2 is YFSETQ. V lost 2 bases to trimming and J lost 5 bases; unmatched junction nucleotides: 7. In DNA, the CDR3 is TGCGCCAGCAGCTTACCTCGGGACTACCACAATGAGCAGTTCTTC. Translation: CASSLPRDYHNEQFF.

The count of this clone is one. The genes are TRBV3-1 (or the pseudogene TRBV3-2) and TRBJ1-2, with D perhaps TRBD1 (6 bases). This CDR3 comprises 14 residues. From germline, CDR1 is LGHDT and CDR2 YNNKEL (reference sequence). Trimming pared 4 bases from V and 7 bases from J, leaving 16 bases between. CDR3 bases: TGTGCCAGCAGCCCCGACAGGAGAGTGAGTGGCTACACCTTC. This gives the protein CASSPDRRVSGYTF.

The chain employs TRBV10-3 and TRBJ1-1; D is ambiguous. The CDR3 is 17 amino acids. Trimming shortened V by 2 bases and J by 2 bases, and 18 bases separated the two germline ends. Germline values: CDR1 ENHRY, CDR2 SYGVKD. The CDR3 DNA sequence: TGTGCCATCAGTGAGGGGCACAGCGCCGGGAACAACACTGAAGCTTTCTTT. This encodes CAISEGHSAGNNTEAFF.

The V and J genes are TRBV6-5 and TRBJ2-6; a weak D match, TRBD2 (6 bases). V shed 6 bases and J shed 2 bases, with 8 bases lying between them. This CDR3 contains 14 residues. Germline loops: CDR1 MNHEY, CDR2 SVGAGI. The CDR3 sequence: CASRGEAGANVLTF. CDR3 nucleotides: TGTGCCAGCAGGGGGGAGGCTGGGGCCAACGTCCTGACTTTC.

The chain employs TRBV19 and TRBJ2-7; tentatively, D is TRBD2 (6 bases). Trimming stripped 5 bases from V and 5 bases from J, with 16 bases between. This CDR3 is 14 amino acids long. Germline-derived CDR1 and CDR2 are LNHDA and SQIVND (reference sequence). CDR3 DNA: TGTGCCAGTAGTCCCTTTGAAGGGAGGAACGAGCAGTACTTC. Amino acid sequence: CASSPFEGRNEQYF.

A single count supports this clone. The gene calls are TRBV1 and TRBJ1-2. TRBV1 is marked as a pseudogene. This CDR3 contains 14 residues. Here the CDR3 DNA reads TGCACCAGCAGCCAGGCGGTGAGGAGCTATGGCTACACCTTC. Encoded protein: CTSSQAVRSYGYTF.